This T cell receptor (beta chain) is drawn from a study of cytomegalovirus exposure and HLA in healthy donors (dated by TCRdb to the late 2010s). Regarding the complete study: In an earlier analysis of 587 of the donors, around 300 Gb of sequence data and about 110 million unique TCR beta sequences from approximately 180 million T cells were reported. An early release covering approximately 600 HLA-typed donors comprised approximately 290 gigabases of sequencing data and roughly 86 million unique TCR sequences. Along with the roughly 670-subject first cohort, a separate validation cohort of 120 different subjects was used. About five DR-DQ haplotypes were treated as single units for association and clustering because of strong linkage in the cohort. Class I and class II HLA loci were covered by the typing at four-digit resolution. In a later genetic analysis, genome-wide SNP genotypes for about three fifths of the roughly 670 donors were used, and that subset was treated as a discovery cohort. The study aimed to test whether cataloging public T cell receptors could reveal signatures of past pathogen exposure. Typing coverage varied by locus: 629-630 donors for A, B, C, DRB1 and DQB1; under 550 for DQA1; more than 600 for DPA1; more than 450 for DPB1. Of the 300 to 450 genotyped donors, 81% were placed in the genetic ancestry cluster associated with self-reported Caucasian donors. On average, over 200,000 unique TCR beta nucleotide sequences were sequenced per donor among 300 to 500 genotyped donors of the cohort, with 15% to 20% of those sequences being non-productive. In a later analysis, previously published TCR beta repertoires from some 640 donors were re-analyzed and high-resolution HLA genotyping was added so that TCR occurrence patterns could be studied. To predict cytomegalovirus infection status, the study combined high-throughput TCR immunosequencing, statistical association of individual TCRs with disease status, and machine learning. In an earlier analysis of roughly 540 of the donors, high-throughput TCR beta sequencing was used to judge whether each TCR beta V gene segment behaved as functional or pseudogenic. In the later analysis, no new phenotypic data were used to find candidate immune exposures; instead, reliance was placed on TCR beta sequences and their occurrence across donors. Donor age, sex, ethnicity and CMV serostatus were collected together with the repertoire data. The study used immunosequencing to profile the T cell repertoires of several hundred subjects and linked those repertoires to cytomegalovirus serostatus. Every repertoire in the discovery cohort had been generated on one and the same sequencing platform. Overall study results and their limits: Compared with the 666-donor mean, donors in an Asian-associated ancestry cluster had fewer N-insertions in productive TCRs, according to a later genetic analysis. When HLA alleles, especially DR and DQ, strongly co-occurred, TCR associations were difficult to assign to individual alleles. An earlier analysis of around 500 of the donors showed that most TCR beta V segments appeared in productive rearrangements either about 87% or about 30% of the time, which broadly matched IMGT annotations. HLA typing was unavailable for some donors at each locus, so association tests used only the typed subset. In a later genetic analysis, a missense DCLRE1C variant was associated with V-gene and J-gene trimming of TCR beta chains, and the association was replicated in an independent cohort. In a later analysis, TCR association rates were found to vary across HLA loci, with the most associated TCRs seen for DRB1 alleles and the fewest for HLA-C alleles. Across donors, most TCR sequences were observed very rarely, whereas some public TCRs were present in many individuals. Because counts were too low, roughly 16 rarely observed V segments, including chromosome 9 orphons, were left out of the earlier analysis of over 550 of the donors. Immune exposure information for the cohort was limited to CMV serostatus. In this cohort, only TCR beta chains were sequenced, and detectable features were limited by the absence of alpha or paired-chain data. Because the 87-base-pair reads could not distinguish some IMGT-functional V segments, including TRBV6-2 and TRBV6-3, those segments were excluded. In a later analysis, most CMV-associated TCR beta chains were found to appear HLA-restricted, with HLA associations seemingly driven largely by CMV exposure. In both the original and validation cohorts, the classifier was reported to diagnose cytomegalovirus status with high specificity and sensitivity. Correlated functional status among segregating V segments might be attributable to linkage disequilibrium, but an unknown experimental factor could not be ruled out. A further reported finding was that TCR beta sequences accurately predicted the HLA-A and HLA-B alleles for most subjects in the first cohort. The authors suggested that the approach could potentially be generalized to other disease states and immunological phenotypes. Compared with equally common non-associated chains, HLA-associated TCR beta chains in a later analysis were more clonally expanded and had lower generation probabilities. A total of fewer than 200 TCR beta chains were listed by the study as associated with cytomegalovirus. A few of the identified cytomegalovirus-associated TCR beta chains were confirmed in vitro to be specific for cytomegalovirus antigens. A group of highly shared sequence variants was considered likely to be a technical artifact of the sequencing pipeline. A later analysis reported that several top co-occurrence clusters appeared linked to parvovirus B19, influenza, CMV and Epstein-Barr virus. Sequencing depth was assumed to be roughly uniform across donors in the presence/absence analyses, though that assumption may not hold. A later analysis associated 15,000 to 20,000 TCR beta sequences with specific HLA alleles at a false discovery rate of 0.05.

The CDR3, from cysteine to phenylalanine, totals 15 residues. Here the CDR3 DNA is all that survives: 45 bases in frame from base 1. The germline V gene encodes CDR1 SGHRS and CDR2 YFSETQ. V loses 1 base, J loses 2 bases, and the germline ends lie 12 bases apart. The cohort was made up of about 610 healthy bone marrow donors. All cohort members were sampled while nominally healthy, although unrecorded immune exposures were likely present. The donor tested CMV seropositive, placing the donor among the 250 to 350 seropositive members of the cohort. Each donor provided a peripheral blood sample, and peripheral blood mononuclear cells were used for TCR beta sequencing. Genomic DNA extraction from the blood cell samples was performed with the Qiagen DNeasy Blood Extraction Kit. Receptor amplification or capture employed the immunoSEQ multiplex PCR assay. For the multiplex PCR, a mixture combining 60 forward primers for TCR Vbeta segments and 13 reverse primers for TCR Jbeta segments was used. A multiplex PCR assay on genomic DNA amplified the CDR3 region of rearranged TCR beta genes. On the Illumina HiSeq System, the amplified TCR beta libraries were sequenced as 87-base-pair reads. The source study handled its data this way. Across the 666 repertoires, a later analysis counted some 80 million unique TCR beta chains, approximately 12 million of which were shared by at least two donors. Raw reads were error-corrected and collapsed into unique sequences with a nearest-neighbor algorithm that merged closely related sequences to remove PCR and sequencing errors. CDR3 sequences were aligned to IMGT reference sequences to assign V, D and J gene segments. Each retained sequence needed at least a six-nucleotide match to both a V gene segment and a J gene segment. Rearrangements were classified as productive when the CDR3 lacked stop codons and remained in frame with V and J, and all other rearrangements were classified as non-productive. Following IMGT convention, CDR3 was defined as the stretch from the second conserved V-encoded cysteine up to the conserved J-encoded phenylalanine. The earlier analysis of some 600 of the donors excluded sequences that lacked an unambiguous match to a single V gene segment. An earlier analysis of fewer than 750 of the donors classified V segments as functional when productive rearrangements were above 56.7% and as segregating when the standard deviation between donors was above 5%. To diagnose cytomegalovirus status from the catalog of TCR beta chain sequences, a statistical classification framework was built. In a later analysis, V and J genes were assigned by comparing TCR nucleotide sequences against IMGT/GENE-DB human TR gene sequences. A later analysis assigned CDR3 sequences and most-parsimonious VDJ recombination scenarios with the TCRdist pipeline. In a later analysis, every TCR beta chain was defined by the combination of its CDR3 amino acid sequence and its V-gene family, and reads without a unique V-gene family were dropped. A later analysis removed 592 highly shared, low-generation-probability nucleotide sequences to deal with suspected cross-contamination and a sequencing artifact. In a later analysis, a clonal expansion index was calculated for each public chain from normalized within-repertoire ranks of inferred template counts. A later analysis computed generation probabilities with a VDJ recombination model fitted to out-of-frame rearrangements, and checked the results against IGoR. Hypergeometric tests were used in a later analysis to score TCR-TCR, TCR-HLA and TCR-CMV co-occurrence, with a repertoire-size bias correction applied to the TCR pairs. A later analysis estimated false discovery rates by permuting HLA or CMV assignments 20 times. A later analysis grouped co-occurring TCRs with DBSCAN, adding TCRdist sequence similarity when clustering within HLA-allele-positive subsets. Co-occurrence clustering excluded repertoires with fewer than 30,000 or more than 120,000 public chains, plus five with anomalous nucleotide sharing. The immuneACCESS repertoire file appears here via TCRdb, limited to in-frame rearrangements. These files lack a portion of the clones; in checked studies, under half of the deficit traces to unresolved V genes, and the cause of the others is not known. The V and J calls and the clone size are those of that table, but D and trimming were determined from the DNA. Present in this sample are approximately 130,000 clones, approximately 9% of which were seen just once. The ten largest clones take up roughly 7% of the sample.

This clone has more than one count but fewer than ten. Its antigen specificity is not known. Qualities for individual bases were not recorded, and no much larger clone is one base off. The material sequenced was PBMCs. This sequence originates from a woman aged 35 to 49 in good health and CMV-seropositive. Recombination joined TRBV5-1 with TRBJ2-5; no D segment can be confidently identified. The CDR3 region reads CASSLNIQVQETQYF. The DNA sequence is TGCGCCAGCAGCTTGAATATCCAGGTACAAGAGACCCAGTACTTC.